The 30 T cell receptor beta chains listed next were all sequenced from one sample in a study of early T cells in non-severe SARS-CoV-2 infection. TCRdb itself ran the 5' RACE reads through MiXCR, one entry per CDR3 protein. Of tens of thousands of distinct CDR3 sequences listed, 8.5% to 10% are singletons. Material for sequencing was whole blood. These receptors originate from an adult who was a healthcare worker with PCR-confirmed SARS-CoV-2 infection or an uninfected control (not recorded which).

In its sample, this clonotype was seen many times. J is TRBJ1-6 and V is TRBV11-2; D is uncertain. The CDR3 consists of 15 residues. From germline, CDR1 is SGHAT and CDR2 FQNNGV. V shed 5 bases and J shed 9 bases, with 17 bases lying between them. DNA of the CDR3: TGTGCCAGCAGCCTGCCGGCCGGGCGGGGTTCACCCCTCCACTTT. Protein: CASSLPAGRGSPLHF. The full variable domain, in which reference TRBV11-2 and TRBJ1-6 provide the parts outside the CDR3, is EAGVAQSPRYKIIEKRQSVAFWCNPISGHATLYWYQQILGQGPKLLIQFQNNGVVDDSQLPKDRFSAERLKGVDSTLKIQPAKLEDSAVYLCASSLPAGRGSPLHFGNGTRLTVT.

With respect to this clonotype: A much larger clone sits a single nucleotide away, making a read error possible. The genes are TRBV6-5 and TRBJ1-6; D possibly corresponds to TRBD1 (5 bases). This CDR3 contains 13 residues. CDR1 and CDR2 (germline): MNHEY, SVGAGI. Here the CDR3 DNA reads TGTGCCAGCAGGGGGACGGCTAATACACCCCTCCACTTT. The encoded protein is CASRGTANTPLHF.

By share of the sample, this clonotype is medium-sized. CDR3 region: CSARDSEGGDTGELFF. The DNA for the CDR3 is TGCAGTGCTAGAGATAGTGAGGGAGGAGACACCGGGGAGCTGTTTTTT. The rearrangement links TRBV20-1 to TRBJ2-2; D is possibly TRBD2 (6 bases). From germline, CDR1 is DFQATT and CDR2 SNEGSKA (reference sequence). The CDR3 runs 16 residues. V was trimmed by 0 bases and J by 3 bases, leaving 14 bases between them.

This clonotype was detected many times. The rearrangement links TRBV20-1 to TRBJ2-7; maybe TRBD1 (6 bases). The ends were cut back, 3 bases at V and 1 base at J, with 16 bases in the middle. This CDR3 comprises 15 residues. Germline V gene lookup returns CDR1 DFQATT and CDR2 SNEGSKA (reference sequence). The CDR3 region is CSASPPRGTSYEQYF. Here the CDR3 DNA reads TGCAGTGCTAGCCCCCCCAGGGGCACGTCCTACGAGCAGTACTTC.

This clonotype was recorded at least ten times. The chain recombines TRBV11-2 with TRBJ2-1; TRBD2 might be the D (6 bases). Deletions cut 8 bases from V and 4 bases from J, with 18 bases between. The CDR3 runs to 15 residues. CDR1 is SGHAT and CDR2 is FQNNGV in the germline V gene. The CDR3 nucleotides read TGTGCCAGCGTATTAGCCCCTAGCGCTTACAATGAGCAGTTCTTC. This codes for CASVLAPSAYNEQFF.

In its sample, this clonotype was seen once. As DNA, the CDR3 is TGTGCCAGCAGTTTAGGGCTAGCGGGTCCGCCCGGGGAGCTGTTTTTT. This translates into CASSLGLAGPPGELFF. The chain joins TRBV12-3 or TRBV12-4 to TRBJ2-2, with 8 nucleotides matching TRBD2. The CDR3 loop spans 16 amino acids. The trim removed 1 base at V and 6 bases at J, leaving 7 bases unmatched.

This clonotype was found a few times. V gene TRBV29-1 combines with J gene TRBJ2-1; 10 bases align to TRBD1. V dropped 5 bases and J dropped 8; count of bases not matched to a gene: 3. Germline V gives CDR1 SQVTM, CDR2 ANQGSEA. CDR3 length equals 12 residues. For the CDR3, the DNA is TGCAGCGTTAGGACAGGGGGGCATGAGCAGTTCTTC. It is translated as CSVRTGGHEQFF.

This clonotype was recorded a few times. V is TRBV29-1 and J is TRBJ2-1; unclear D gene. The CDR3 extends over 12 amino acids. Trimming removed 6 bases from V and 3 bases from J, with 9 bases in between. Germline-derived CDR1 and CDR2 are SQVTM and ANQGSEA. CDR3 residues: CSVAEIYNEQFF. Here the CDR3 DNA reads TGCAGCGTCGCAGAAATCTACAATGAGCAGTTCTTC.

There are many counts of this clonotype. The chain has TRBV2 and TRBJ2-2, with D hard to call. The CDR3 has 13 residues. Germline CDR1 and CDR2: SNHLY and FYNNEI. Trimming shortened V by 8 bases and J by 1 base, and 8 bases separated the two germline ends. The CDR3 reads CASLPENTGELFF. The CDR3 DNA reads TGTGCCAGCCTCCCAGAGAACACCGGGGAGCTGTTTTTT.

The rearrangement joins TRBV7-3 to TRBJ1-6; the D gene is possibly TRBD1 (6 bases). The CDR3 covers 15 residues. CDR1 is SGHTA, CDR2 FQGTGA, per germline. Trimming took 1 base from V and 6 from J, leaving 10 bases between them. As DNA, the CDR3 is TGTGCCAGCAGCTTAAGCGGGGGCCGTAATTCACCCCTCCACTTT. Its protein is CASSLSGGRNSPLHF. The full variable domain, in which reference TRBV7-3 and TRBJ1-6 provide the parts outside the CDR3, is GAGVSQTPSNKVTEKGKYVELRCDPISGHTALYWYRQSLGQGPEFLIYFQGTGAADDSGLPNDRFFAVRPEGSVSTLKIQRTERGDSAVYLCASSLSGGRNSPLHFGNGTRLTVT.

This chain connects TRBV12-3 or TRBV12-4 to TRBJ1-1, with 7 bases identical to TRBD1. Unmatched junction bases numbered 6, after V lost 2 bases and J lost 3 bases. The CDR3 spans 15 residues. CDR3 DNA sequence: TGTGCCAGCAGTTTATTCGGGCAGGGGGACACTGAAGCTTTCTTT. This encodes CASSLFGQGDTEAFF.

The V call is TRBV9, the J call TRBJ2-1; 10 nucleotides match TRBD2. Germline values: CDR1 SGDLS, CDR2 YYNGEE. With 6 bases clipped from V and 2 bases from J, the junction kept 14 bases outside the gene matches. The CDR3 sequence is 18 residues long. The CDR3: CASTVGSSGRGPYNEQFF. CDR3 DNA sequence: TGTGCCAGCACCGTTGGGTCTAGCGGGAGAGGACCCTACAATGAGCAGTTCTTC.

Ten or more counts support this clonotype. This chain uses TRBV11-2 with TRBJ2-5, with D perhaps given as TRBD1 or TRBD2 (6 bases each). Germline CDR1 is SGHAT and CDR2 is FQNNGV. V lost 7 bases to trimming and J lost 3 bases, with 15 bases between them. The CDR3 is 14 amino acids. Here the CDR3 DNA reads TGTGCCAGCAACGATCTAGGGGGGAAAGAGACCCAGTACTTC. It encodes CASNDLGGKETQYF.

This chain connects TRBV11-3 to TRBJ2-3, with 8 bases identical to TRBD1. Germline V gene lookup returns CDR1 SGHNT and CDR2 YENEEA. The ends lost 4 bases at V and 3 bases at J; junction bases unmatched: 3. This CDR3 has 14 amino acids. For the CDR3, the DNA is TGTGCCAGCAGCTCAACAGGGGGGACAGATACGCAGTATTTT. Protein: CASSSTGGTDTQYF.

In its sample, this clonotype was seen a few times. The rearrangement links TRBV6-6 to TRBJ2-2; D not resolved. Germline lookup yields CDR1 MNHNY and CDR2 SVGAGI (reference sequence). The CDR3 sequence is 11 residues long. Trimming cost V 5 bases and J 8 bases, with 6 bases left between them. This CDR3 is CASSDDGELFF. In nucleotides, the CDR3 is TGTGCCAGCAGTGATGATGGGGAGCTGTTTTTT.

This clonotype came up many times. The chain combines TRBV10-3 with TRBJ2-3; 8 bases match TRBD2. V shed 6 bases and J 0 bases; nucleotides not matched to a gene: 8. This CDR3 is built from 16 residues. Germline lookup yields CDR1 ENHRY and CDR2 SYGVKD. The CDR3 DNA sequence: TGTGCCATCAGGAGCGGACTAGCTGCTAGCACAGATACGCAGTATTTT. Amino acids: CAIRSGLAASTDTQYF.

The rearrangement uses TRBV10-2 and TRBJ2-4, with a weak D call TRBD2 (6 bases). Germline CDR1 is WSHSY and CDR2 is SAAADI. Deletions cut 3 bases from V and 5 bases from J, with 11 bases between. The CDR3 runs to 14 residues. CDR3 loop: CASSEGRRENIQYF. The DNA of the CDR3 is TGCGCCAGCAGTGAAGGGCGGAGGGAAAACATTCAGTACTTC.

This clonotype was seen ten or more times. The rearrangement joins TRBV14 to TRBJ2-1; D gene uncertain. V lost 4 bases, J lost 0 bases, and 10 bases lay in between. Germline V gene data show CDR1 as SGHDN and CDR2 as FVKESK. This CDR3 has 15 amino acids. The CDR3 is CASSRRLSSYNEQFF. CDR3 nucleotide sequence: TGTGCCAGCAGCCGTCGTCTCAGCTCCTACAATGAGCAGTTCTTC.

This clonotype was counted ten times or more. This CDR3 is CASTTSNRRTDTQYF. The CDR3, as DNA: TGTGCCAGCACCACGTCAAACAGGAGGACAGATACGCAGTATTTT. The chain employs TRBV6-2 or TRBV6-3 and TRBJ2-3; tentatively, D is TRBD1 or TRBD2 (5 bases each). Germline V gene data show CDR1 as MNHEY and CDR2 as SVGEGT. Trimming took off 7 bases at V and 3 bases at J, with 17 bases between the two ends. The CDR3 totals 15 residues.

This clonotype was counted only a few times. J is TRBJ2-7 and V is TRBV4-1, with 7 bases lining up with TRBD1. The V gene's germline CDR1 is MGHRA and CDR2 YSYEKL. V shed 0 bases and J 3 bases; nucleotides not matched to a gene: 8. The CDR3 is 16 amino acids. Written as DNA, the CDR3 is TGCGCCAGCAGCCAAGATACAGGGGCATTGTTCTACGAGCAGTACTTC. Encoded protein: CASSQDTGALFYEQYF.

The chain recombines TRBV7-9 with TRBJ1-1; D unresolved. The CDR3 has 11 amino acids. The V end lost 8 bases, the J end lost 5 bases, and 9 bases lay between the germline ends. The germline V gene encodes CDR1 SEHNR and CDR2 FQNEAQ (reference sequence). As DNA, the CDR3 is TGTGCCAGCTCGCCCCAGACTGAAGCTTTCTTT. Encoded protein: CASSPQTEAFF. The full variable domain, completed using reference TRBV7-9 and TRBJ1-1, is DTGVSQNPRHKITKRGQNVTFRCDPISEHNRLYWYRQTLGQGPEFLTYFQNEAQLEKSRLLSDRFSAERPKGSFSTLEIQRTEQGDSAMYLCASSPQTEAFFGQGTRLTVV.

This clonotype was recorded many times. The J gene is TRBJ1-2, the V gene TRBV6-5; D perhaps matches TRBD1 (5 bases). Trimming removed 6 bases at V and 6 bases at J, with 14 bases between. This CDR3 region has 13 residues. Germline values: CDR1 MNHEY, CDR2 SVGAGI. The CDR3 DNA reads TGTGCCAGCAGACAGGACGGTGGTCATGGCTACACCTTC. Its protein product is CASRQDGGHGYTF.

This chain connects TRBV29-1 to TRBJ1-3; D call uncertain. Between the trimmed V and J ends, which lost 5 bases and 0 bases, there was a span of 8 bases. The CDR3 runs to 13 residues. Germline-derived CDR1 and CDR2 are SQVTM and ANQGSEA. CDR3 in DNA: TGCAGCGTTCGCAGGAGCTCTGGAAACACCATATATTTT. It translates to CSVRRSSGNTIYF.

This chain uses TRBV29-1 with TRBJ2-7; D tentatively fits TRBD1 or TRBD2 (5 bases each). CDR3 length: 15 amino acids. Germline V gives CDR1 SQVTM, CDR2 ANQGSEA. Deletions cut 5 bases from V and 3 bases from J, with 20 bases between. The CDR3 DNA sequence: TGCAGCGTTTCCTACTACAACAAGGGGAGCTACGAGCAGTACTTC. This translates into CSVSYYNKGSYEQYF.

This clonotype turned up a few times. The rearrangement uses TRBV5-1 and TRBJ1-1; D might be TRBD1 (5 bases). Trimming removed 0 bases from V and 5 bases from J, with 14 bases in between. Germline V gene lookup returns CDR1 SGHRS and CDR2 YFSETQ. The CDR3 length is 15 residues. In DNA, the CDR3 is TGCGCCAGCAGCTTGGACCCCTCGGGGGAGACTGAAGCTTTCTTT. Translated: CASSLDPSGETEAFF.

The table lists this clonotype with many counts. The genes are TRBV18 and TRBJ1-2; 8 bases map to TRBD1. The J segment lost 8 bases and the V segment lost 5 bases, leaving 10 bases of the junction unmatched. CDR3 length equals 14 residues. Per the germline V gene, CDR1 is KGHSH and CDR2 is LQKENI. The CDR3 DNA sequence: TGTGCCAGCTCAACTTTGACAGGGGTTGAAGGCTACACCTTC. Amino acid sequence: CASSTLTGVEGYTF.

A few counts support this clonotype. V and J are TRBV7-6 and TRBJ2-1, with 7 bases fitting TRBD1. CDR1 and CDR2 from the germline V gene are SGHVS and FNYEAQ. The CDR3 is made up of 15 amino acids. Trimming cost V 5 bases and J 7 bases; bases outside gene matches: 11. The CDR3 reads CASSLWQGVDNEQFF. The CDR3 DNA reads TGTGCCAGCAGCCTATGGCAGGGGGTAGATAATGAGCAGTTCTTC. The full variable domain, in which reference TRBV7-6 and TRBJ2-1 provide the parts outside the CDR3, is GAGVSQSPRYKVTKRGQDVALRCDPISGHVSLYWYRQALGQGPEFLTYFNYEAQQDKSGLPNDRFSAERPEGSISTLTIQRTEQRDSAMYRCASSLWQGVDNEQFFGPGTRLTVL.

This clonotype was seen many times. The V call is TRBV4-1, the J call TRBJ2-7, with D perhaps TRBD1 (6 bases). Trimming removed 3 bases at V and 4 bases at J, with 16 bases between. Germline-derived CDR1 and CDR2 are MGHRA and YSYEKL. This CDR3 is built from 15 residues. The CDR3 DNA is TGCGCCAGCAGCCAGAGTCAGGACAGAGCTTACGAGCAGTACTTC. It is translated as CASSQSQDRAYEQYF.

The chain recombines TRBV7-3 with TRBJ2-1; D is undetermined. The V end was cut by 2 bases, the J end by 6 bases, with 11 bases between. The CDR3 has 14 residues. CDR1 and CDR2 (germline): SGHTA, FQGTGA. This chain's CDR3 is CASSLGLITNEQFF. Here the CDR3 DNA reads TGTGCCAGCAGCTTAGGGCTAATAACCAATGAGCAGTTCTTC.

The chain combines TRBV18 with TRBJ1-5; 9 positions match TRBD1. V was clipped by 6 bases and J by 6 bases; unmatched bases: 15. Germline V gene data show CDR1 as KGHSH and CDR2 as LQKENI. The CDR3 covers 17 residues. CDR3 in DNA: TGTGCCAGCTCTTATACAGGGGGCGCGCCGTTATCTCAGCCCCAGCATTTT. This translates into CASSYTGGAPLSQPQHF.